This note documents a single T cell receptor beta chain sequence. Its antigen is currently unknown. This entry belongs to a study of Ad26.COV2.S vaccination and SARS-CoV-2 variants. Whole-study findings and limits: Placebo and vaccine recipients had non-spike TCR breadth that was similar. Substantial breadth was reportedly displayed by spike-specific CD8+ and CD4+ T cell responses after vaccination.

Between the trimmed V and J ends, which lost 5 bases and 5 bases, there was a span of 11 bases. The CDR3 covers 13 residues. Germline-derived CDR1 and CDR2 are SGHTA and FQGTGA. Some clones are missing from TCRdb's copy, which holds only in-frame ones; the method was immunoSEQ multiplex PCR. Found here are roughly 700,000 clones, roughly 90% of them singletons; the top ten hold over 1.3%. The treatment denotes: some 20 received Ad26.COV2.S at low or high dose, single or two shots; about 5 received placebo; per-sample allocation not given. Sampling was done on day 63 after the first vaccine or placebo injection. It was an adult aged 18-55 years in Boston who was the donor. The study used a vaccine consisting of an Ad26 vector that expressed Wuhan-strain SARS-CoV-2 spike.

The sample consisted of peripheral blood, taken in a trial of Ad26.COV2.S vaccine versus placebo. This clonotype was sampled from a person between 18 and 65 years old who received the Ad26.COV2.S COVID-19 vaccine or a placebo. The V and J genes are TRBV7-3 and TRBJ2-3, with a weak D call TRBD2 (6 bases). CDR3 coding DNA: TGTGCCAGCAGCGCCCCGGGGGAAGATACGCAGTATTTT. Translated: CASSAPGEDTQYF.